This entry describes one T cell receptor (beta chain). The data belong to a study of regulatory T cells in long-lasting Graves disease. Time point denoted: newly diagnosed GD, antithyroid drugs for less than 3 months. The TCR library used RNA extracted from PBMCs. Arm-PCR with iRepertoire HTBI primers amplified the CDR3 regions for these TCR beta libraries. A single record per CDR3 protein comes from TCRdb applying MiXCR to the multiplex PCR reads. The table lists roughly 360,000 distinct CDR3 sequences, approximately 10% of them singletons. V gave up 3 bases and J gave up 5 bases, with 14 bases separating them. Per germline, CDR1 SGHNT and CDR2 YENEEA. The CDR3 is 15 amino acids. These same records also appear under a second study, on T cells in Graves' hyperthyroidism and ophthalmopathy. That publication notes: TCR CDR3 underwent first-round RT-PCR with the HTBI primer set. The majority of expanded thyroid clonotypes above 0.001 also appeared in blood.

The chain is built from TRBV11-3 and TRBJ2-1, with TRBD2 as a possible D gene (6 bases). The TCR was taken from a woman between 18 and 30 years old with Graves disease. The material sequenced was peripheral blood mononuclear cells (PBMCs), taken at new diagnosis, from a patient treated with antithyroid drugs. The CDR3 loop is CASSLGGISNNEQFF. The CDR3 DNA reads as TGTGCCAGCAGCTTGGGCGGGATAAGTAACAATGAGCAGTTCTTC.